This TCR beta chain was sequenced for a study of cytomegalovirus exposure and HLA in healthy donors. Study-level results: It was taken for granted in presence/absence analyses that sequencing depth across donors was roughly uniform. Usually a TCR sequence was rare, but some public TCRs were found in many donors.

Remarks on this clone: No antigen is known for it.

When sampled, the donors appeared nominally healthy, though they likely had unrecorded immune exposures. The CDR3 totals 13 residues. Germline lookup yields CDR1 SNHLY and CDR2 FYNNEI. The ends were cut back, 4 bases at V and 0 bases at J, with 6 bases in the middle. Primers for the PCR totalled 60 Vbeta and 13 Jbeta. Produced via immunoSEQ multiplex PCR; TCRdb's table is partial and in-frame only. The sample has some 200,000 clones. Sequenced sample: PBMCs. The source of this sequence is a woman under 30 in good health and CMV-seropositive. The genes are TRBV2 and TRBJ1-1; D remains ambiguous. The CDR3 DNA follows: TGTGCCAGCAGTGTTCGTTTGAACACTGAAGCTTTCTTT. Translating it yields CASSVRLNTEAFF.